This TCR beta chain was captured by sequencing in a study of T cell responses to AZD1222 COVID-19 vaccine. General observations from the study: Seropositive at baseline were only a handful of AZD1222 recipients. Repertoire samples came only from after the peak T cell response. Spike-specific TCR breadth and depth were elevated following two AZD1222 doses.

Comment on this clone: Its antigen is not known.

Some clones are missing from TCRdb's copy, which holds only in-frame ones; the method was immunoSEQ multiplex PCR. The profile covers about 150,000 clones, with 87% appearing a single time and approximately 0.97% taken by the ten largest. The CDR3 runs 17 residues. Looked up from germline, CDR1 is LNHNV and CDR2 is YYDKDF (reference sequence). V trimming: 2 bases; J trimming: 6 bases; junction bases outside the gene matches: 8. This rearrangement joins TRBV15 to TRBJ2-2; 11 nucleotides line up with TRBD1. The sequence was collected from an adult who received the AZD1222 COVID-19 vaccine. The sample in question was peripheral blood, obtained 28 days after the second AZD1222 dose. Here the CDR3 DNA reads TGTGCCACCAGCAGAACCCGGACAGGGGGCGCCGCCGGGGAGCTGTTTTTT. This translates into CATSRTRTGGAAGELFF.